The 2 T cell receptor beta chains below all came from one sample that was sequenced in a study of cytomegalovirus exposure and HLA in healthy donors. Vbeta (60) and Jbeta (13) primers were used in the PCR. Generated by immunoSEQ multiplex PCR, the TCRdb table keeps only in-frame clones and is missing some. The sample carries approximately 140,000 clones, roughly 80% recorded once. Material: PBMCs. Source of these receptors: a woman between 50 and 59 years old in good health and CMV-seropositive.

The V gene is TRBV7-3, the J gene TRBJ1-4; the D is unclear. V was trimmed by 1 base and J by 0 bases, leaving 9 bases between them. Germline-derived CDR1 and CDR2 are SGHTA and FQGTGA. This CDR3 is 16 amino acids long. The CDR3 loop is CASSLKRPATNEKLFF. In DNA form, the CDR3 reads TGTGCCAGCAGCTTAAAGCGACCAGCAACTAATGAAAAACTGTTTTTT.

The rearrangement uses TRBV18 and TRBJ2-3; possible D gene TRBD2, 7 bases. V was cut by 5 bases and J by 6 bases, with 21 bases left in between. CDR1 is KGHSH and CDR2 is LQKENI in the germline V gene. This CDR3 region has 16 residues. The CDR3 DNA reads TGTGCCAGCTCAGACCGAGTGAGGGGGGGCAAGGATACGCAGTATTTT. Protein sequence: CASSDRVRGGKDTQYF.